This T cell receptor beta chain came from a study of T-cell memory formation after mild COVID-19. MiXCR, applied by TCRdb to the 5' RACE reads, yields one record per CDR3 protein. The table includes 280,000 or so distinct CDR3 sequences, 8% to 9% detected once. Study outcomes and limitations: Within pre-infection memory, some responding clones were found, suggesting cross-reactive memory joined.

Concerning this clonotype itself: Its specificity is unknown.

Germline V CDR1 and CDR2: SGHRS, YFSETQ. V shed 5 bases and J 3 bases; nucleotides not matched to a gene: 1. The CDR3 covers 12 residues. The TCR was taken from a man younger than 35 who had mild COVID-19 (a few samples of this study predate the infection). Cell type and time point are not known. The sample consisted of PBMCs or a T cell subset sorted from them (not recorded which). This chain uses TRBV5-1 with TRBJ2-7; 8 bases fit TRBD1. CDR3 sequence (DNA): TGCGCCAGCAGGACAGGGGACTACGAGCAGTACTTC. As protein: CASRTGDYEQYF.